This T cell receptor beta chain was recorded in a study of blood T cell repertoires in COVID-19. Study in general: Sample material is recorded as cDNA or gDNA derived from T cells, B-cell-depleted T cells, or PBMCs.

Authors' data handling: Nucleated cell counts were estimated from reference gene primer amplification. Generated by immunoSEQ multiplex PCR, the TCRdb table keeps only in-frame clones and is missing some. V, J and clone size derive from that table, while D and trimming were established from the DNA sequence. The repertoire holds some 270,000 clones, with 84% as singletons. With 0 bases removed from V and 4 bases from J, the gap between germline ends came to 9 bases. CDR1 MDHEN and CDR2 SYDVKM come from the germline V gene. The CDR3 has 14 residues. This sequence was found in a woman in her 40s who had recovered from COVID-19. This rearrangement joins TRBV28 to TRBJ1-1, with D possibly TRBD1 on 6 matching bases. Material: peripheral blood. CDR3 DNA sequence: TGTGCCAGCAGTTTATGGGGGGCGGGCACTGAAGCTTTCTTT. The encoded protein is CASSLWGAGTEAFF.